The rows below give T cell receptor beta chains drawn from one sample of a study of response to subunit inactivated influenza vaccine. Using its own MiXCR run on the RT-PCR reads, TCRdb lists one record per CDR3 protein. Of about 520,000 distinct CDR3 sequences in the sample, roughly 25% were seen once. The sample here was CD4+ T cells sorted from PBMCs, taken roughly 5 days after vaccination. The receptor set was obtained from a man aged 45-65 years who received an inactivated influenza vaccine. Each CDR3 is given with its conserved first and last residue. Fields, in order: clone size, J gene, D gene, V gene, CDR3 DNA, CDR3 protein. A D gene is named only where the DNA matches it firmly. Where a row states a size, it is once, few, many or the class of an expanded clone; other rows omit it.

clone_size: NA
j_call: TRBJ2-7
d_call: TRBD1
v_call: TRBV4-2
cdr3_nt: TGTGCCAGCAGCCAACCACGGACAGGGGGCAACGAGCAGTACTTC
cdr3_aa: CASSQPRTGGNEQYF

clone_size: few
j_call: TRBJ1-2
d_call: NA
v_call: TRBV6-1
cdr3_nt: TGTGCCAGCAGCCTCGTTCCTAACTATGGCTACACCTTC
cdr3_aa: CASSLVPNYGYTF

clone_size: few
j_call: TRBJ2-3
d_call: TRBD2
v_call: TRBV11-2
cdr3_nt: TGTGCCAGCAGCTTAGTAGCTCTAGCGGGGGGAGGGGGTACGCAGTATTTT
cdr3_aa: CASSLVALAGGGGTQYF

clone_size: NA
j_call: TRBJ2-6
d_call: NA
v_call: TRBV12-3/TRBV12-4
cdr3_nt: TGTGCCAGCAACCAAAACCTACTGTCCTCTGGGGCCAACGTCCTGACTTTC
cdr3_aa: CASNQNLLSSGANVLTF

clone_size: NA
j_call: TRBJ2-5
d_call: NA
v_call: TRBV14
cdr3_nt: TGTGCCAGCAGCCAAGTCCAAACAAACGCGGCGTACTTC
cdr3_aa: CASSQVQTNAAYF

clone_size: few
j_call: TRBJ2-7
d_call: NA
v_call: TRBV20-1
cdr3_nt: TGCAGTGCTAGAGGGGTTATTGGCGAGCAGTACTTC
cdr3_aa: CSARGVIGEQYF

clone_size: few
j_call: TRBJ2-1
d_call: TRBD2
v_call: TRBV7-9
cdr3_nt: TGTGCCAGCAGCACTAGCGGGAATTCCTACAATGAGCAGTTCTTC
cdr3_aa: CASSTSGNSYNEQFF

clone_size: few
j_call: TRBJ2-3
d_call: NA
v_call: TRBV4-3
cdr3_nt: TGCGCCAGCAGCCAAGTGGGCCTCACAGATACGCAGTATTTT
cdr3_aa: CASSQVGLTDTQYF

clone_size: few
j_call: TRBJ2-2
d_call: TRBD2
v_call: TRBV10-3
cdr3_nt: TGTGCCATCGGTTCTAGCGGGAGGCCAACCGGGGAGCTGTTTTTT
cdr3_aa: CAIGSSGRPTGELFF

clone_size: NA
j_call: TRBJ2-7
d_call: NA
v_call: TRBV27
cdr3_nt: TGTGCCAGCAGTCCGTCCTATTACGAGCAGTACTTC
cdr3_aa: CASSPSYYEQYF

clone_size: few
j_call: TRBJ1-1
d_call: NA
v_call: TRBV11-2
cdr3_nt: TGTGCCAGCAGCCCCAACCCGCGCCATCACACTGAAGCTTTCTTT
cdr3_aa: CASSPNPRHHTEAFF

clone_size: many
j_call: TRBJ2-5
d_call: NA
v_call: TRBV7-9
cdr3_nt: TGTGCCAGCAGCCAGACCCGGGTTGGAGAGACCCAGTACTTC
cdr3_aa: CASSQTRVGETQYF